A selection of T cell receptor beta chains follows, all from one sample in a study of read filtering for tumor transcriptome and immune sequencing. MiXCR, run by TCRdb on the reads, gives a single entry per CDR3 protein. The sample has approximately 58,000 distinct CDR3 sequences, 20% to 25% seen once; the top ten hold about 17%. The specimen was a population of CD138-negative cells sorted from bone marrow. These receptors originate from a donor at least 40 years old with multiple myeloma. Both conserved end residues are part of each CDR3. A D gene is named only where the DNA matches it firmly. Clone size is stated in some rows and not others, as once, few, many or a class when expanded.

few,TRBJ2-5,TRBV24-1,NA,TGTGCCACCAGTGATCCCGCCGGAGGGGGGCAAGAGACCCAGTACTTC,CATSDPAGGGQETQYF
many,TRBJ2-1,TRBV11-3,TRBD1,TGTGCCAGCAACTTTTGGGACAGTCAAGTTGAGCAGTTCTTC,CASNFWDSQVEQFF
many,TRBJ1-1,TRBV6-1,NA,TGTGCCAGCAGTGAAGGAATGAGACCTTTCTTT,CASSEGMRPFF
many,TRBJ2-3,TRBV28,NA,TGTGCCAGCAGTTTAAACGGACCGGATACGCAGTATTTT,CASSLNGPDTQYF
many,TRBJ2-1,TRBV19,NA,TGTGCCAGTCAGCGGAGTATTTACAATGAGCAGTTCTTC,CASQRSIYNEQFF
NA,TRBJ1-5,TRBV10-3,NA,TGTGCCATCAAAGGCTCTAGCGGGAGGGGTGCAGATACGCAGCATTTT,CAIKGSSGRGADTQHF
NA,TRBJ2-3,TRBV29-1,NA,TGCAGCGGCGCTTTGGGGGTCACGGATACGCAGTATTTT,CSGALGVTDTQYF
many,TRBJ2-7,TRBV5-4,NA,TGTGCCAGCAGCTTGGGGACACTGAGCTCCTACGAGCAGTACTTC,CASSLGTLSSYEQYF
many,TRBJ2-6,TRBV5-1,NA,TGCGCCAGCAAGGGCCAGGACGGGGCCAACGTCCTGACTTTC,CASKGQDGANVLTF
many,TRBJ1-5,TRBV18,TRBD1,TGTGCCAGCTCCCCTCGTGACAGGGCCAATCAGCCCCAGCATTTT,CASSPRDRANQPQHF
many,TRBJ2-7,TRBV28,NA,TGTGCCAGCAGTTCCGGGGGCCATCCCCACGAGCAGTACTTC,CASSSGGHPHEQYF
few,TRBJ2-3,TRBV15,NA,TGTGCCACCAGCAGAGGTGGAGGGGGGAGCACAGATACGCAGTATTTT,CATSRGGGGSTDTQYF
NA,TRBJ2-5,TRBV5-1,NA,TGCGCCAGCAGCTTGGCTTCACAGGGTAGAGAGACCCAGTACTTC,CASSLASQGRETQYF
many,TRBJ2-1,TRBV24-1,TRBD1,TGTGCCACCAGTGCCGGGACAGCATACAATGAGCAGTTCTTC,CATSAGTAYNEQFF
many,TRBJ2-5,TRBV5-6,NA,TGTGCCAGCAGCTTCCCGCAGGTGCCTCGCGAGACCCAGTACTTC,CASSFPQVPRETQYF
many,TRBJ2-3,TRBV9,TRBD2,TGTGCCAGCAGCGAGCGTGCGGGGGACTCAGATACGCAGTATTTT,CASSERAGDSDTQYF
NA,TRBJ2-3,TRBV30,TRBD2,TGTGCCTGGACCCTAGCGGGAGCCCGCACAGATACGCAGTATTTT,CAWTLAGARTDTQYF
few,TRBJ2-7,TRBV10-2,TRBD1,TGCGCCAGCACCGCGACAGGGAAGGCCGAGCAGTACTTC,CASTATGKAEQYF
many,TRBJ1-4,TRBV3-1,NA,TGTGCCAGCAGCCAAGGGGGCGCGGGTGAAAAACTGTTTTTT,CASSQGGAGEKLFF
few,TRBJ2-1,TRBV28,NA,TGTGCCAGCAGTTTACGGACAGTCGCTTACAATGAGCAGTTCTTC,CASSLRTVAYNEQFF
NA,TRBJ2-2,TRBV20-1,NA,TGCAGTGCTAGTCCCGGGGCAGGGTACACCGGGGAGCTGTTTTTT,CSASPGAGYTGELFF
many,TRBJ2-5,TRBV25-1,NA,TGTGCCAGAATGGGGGGCCGTCAAGAGACCCAGTACTTC,CARMGGRQETQYF
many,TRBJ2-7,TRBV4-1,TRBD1,TGCGCCAGCAGCCAGGGGACAGGGTCGGAGCAGTACTTC,CASSQGTGSEQYF
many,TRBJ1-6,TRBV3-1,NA,TGTGCCAGCAGGCACATCGACCAGTCACCCCTCCACTTT,CASRHIDQSPLHF
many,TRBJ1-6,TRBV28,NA,TGTGCCAGCAGTCCCGAGGGGAGCTCCTATAATTCACCCCTCCACTTT,CASSPEGSSYNSPLHF
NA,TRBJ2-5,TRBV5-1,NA,TGTGCCAGCAGCTTAAGGAGTAGACTTCGGGAAGAGACCCAGTACTTC,CASSLRSRLREETQYF
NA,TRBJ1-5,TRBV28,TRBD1,TGTGCCAGCAGACCTAAGGACAGGTTTGCTAATCAGCCCCAGCATTTT,CASRPKDRFANQPQHF
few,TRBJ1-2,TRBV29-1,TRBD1,TGCAGCGCCCCCCGGACAGGCTATGGCTACACCTTC,CSAPRTGYGYTF
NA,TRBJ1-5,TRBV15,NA,TGTGCCACCAGCAGAGGTGAAGGGGGTCAGCCCCAGCATTTT,CATSRGEGGQPQHF
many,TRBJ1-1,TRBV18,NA,TGTGCCAGCTCACCAACCCCGAGACAGGTGAACACTGAAGCTTTCTTT,CASSPTPRQVNTEAFF
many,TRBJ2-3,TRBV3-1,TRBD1,TGTGCCAGCAGCCAAAGGGGGACAGAAGATACGCAGTATTTT,CASSQRGTEDTQYF
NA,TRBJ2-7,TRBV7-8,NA,TGTGCCAGCAGCTTAAACAGAGCCCTCGGGCAGTACTTC,CASSLNRALGQYF
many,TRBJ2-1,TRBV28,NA,TGTGCCAGCAGTTTTTTTCAGGAGGCAGACAATGAGCAGTTCTTC,CASSFFQEADNEQFF
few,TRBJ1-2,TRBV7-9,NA,TGTGCCAGCAGTAGGGCTTCAGCAATCTACACCTTC,CASSRASAIYTF
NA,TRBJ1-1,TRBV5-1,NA,TGCGCCAGCAGCTTGGACGACCTGTGGACTGAAGCTTTCTTT,CASSLDDLWTEAFF
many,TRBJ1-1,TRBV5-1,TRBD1,TGCGCCAGCAGCACAGGGGGCTCGGCTGAAGCTTTCTTT,CASSTGGSAEAFF
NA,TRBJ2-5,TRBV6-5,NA,TGTGCCAGCGCGGACCCCAGGGAGACCCAGTACTTC,CASADPRETQYF
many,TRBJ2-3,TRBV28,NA,TGTGCCAGCACGGATCGGGGAGATACGCAGTATTTT,CASTDRGDTQYF
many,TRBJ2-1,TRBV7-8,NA,TGTGCCAGCAGCCATGGGGCGGGTCTTGAGCAGTTCTTC,CASSHGAGLEQFF
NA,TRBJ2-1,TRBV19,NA,TGTGCCAGTAGTATCCCCCCCCCAGGAGTAAATGAGCAGCTCTTC,CASSIPPPGVNEQLF
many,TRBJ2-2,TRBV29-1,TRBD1,TGCAGCGTTCCGGACAGGGGAGGCACCGGGGAGCTGTTTTTT,CSVPDRGGTGELFF
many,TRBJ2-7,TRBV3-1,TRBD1,TGTGCCAGCAGCCATCCCGCCGGGACAGGGTATAGCCTAGAGGGGCAGTACTTC,CASSHPAGTGYSLEGQYF
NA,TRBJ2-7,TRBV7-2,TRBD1,TGTGCCAGCAGCCCGGGACAGGGACCCTACGAGCAGTACTTC,CASSPGQGPYEQYF
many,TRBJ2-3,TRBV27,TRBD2,TGTGCCAGCAACCCACGATGGCTAGCGGGGACACATACGCAGTATTTT,CASNPRWLAGTHTQYF
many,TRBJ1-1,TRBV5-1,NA,TGCGCCAGCAGCTTGGTTGGCAGTGGGAGGACTGAAGCTTTCTTT,CASSLVGSGRTEAFF
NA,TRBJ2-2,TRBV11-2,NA,TGTGCCAGCAGCGCTGGGGCCGCGAACACCGGCGAGCTGTTTTTT,CASSAGAANTGELFF
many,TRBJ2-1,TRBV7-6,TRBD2,TGTGCCAGCAGTTCCGCGGGGGAGAAGTTCTTC,CASSSAGEKFF
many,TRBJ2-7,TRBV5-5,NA,TGTGCCAGCAGAACGACTCAGGGTTACGAGCAGTACTTC,CASRTTQGYEQYF
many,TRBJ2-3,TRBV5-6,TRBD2,TGTGCCAGCAGCTTGGTCGGCTCCAGCGGGGGGATTGATACGCAGTATTTT,CASSLVGSSGGIDTQYF
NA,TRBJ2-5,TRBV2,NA,TGTGCCAGCAGCGCCCTTTCCGGGTGCGCCGGAGAGACCCAGTACTTC,CASSALSGCAGETQYF
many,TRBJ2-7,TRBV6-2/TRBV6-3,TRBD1,TGTGCCAGCAGTTGGGACAGGGCCGGAGGATACGAGCAGTACTTC,CASSWDRAGGYEQYF
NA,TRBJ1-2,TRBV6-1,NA,TGTGCCAGCAGCCCCCCGCAACCTGGACAAGCAAAAGGAAGGGGGTCTGGCTACACCTTC,CASSPPQPGQAKGRGSGYTF
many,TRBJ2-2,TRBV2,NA,TGTGCCAGCAGTCCGGAAGGAGCCGGGGAGCTGTTTTTT,CASSPEGAGELFF
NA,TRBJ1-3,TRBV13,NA,TGTGCCGGCAGCGGGGGAACGGACTCTGGAAACACCATATATTTT,CAGSGGTDSGNTIYF